Below are 29 T cell receptor beta chains sequenced from a single sample in a study of cytomegalovirus exposure and HLA in healthy donors. A multiplex PCR was run with 60 Vbeta primers and 13 Jbeta primers. TCRdb keeps only in-frame clones here, not all; method: immunoSEQ multiplex PCR. The profile shows roughly 250,000 clones, 70% to 90% of them singletons. The specimen sequenced was PBMCs. Receptors were obtained from a woman in her thirties or forties in good health and CMV-seropositive.

The gene calls are TRBV29-1 and TRBJ2-3; D not resolved. Trimming took off 2 bases at V and 6 bases at J, with 12 bases between the two ends. The CDR3 extends over 13 amino acids. Germline CDR1 is SQVTM and CDR2 is ANQGSEA. The CDR3 loop is CSVESRVRDTQYF. In nucleotides, the CDR3 is TGCAGCGTTGAATCTCGGGTTCGGGATACGCAGTATTTT.

In DNA form, the CDR3 reads TGTGCCAGCAGCTTTAAGGGCGGGAGTACGGGCTCCGAGCAGTTCTTC. Its translation: CASSFKGGSTGSEQFF. V and J are TRBV7-2 and TRBJ2-1; TRBD2 aligns across 7 bases. V shed 3 bases and J 10 bases; nucleotides not matched to a gene: 15. This CDR3 region has 16 residues. In germline, CDR1 is SGHTA, CDR2 FQGNSA. The whole variable domain, filled in from reference TRBV7-2 and TRBJ2-1, reads GAGVSQSPSNKVTEKGKDVELRCDPISGHTALYWYRQSLGQGLEFLIYFQGNSAPDKSGLPSDRFSAERTGGSVSTLTIQRTQQEDSAVYLCASSFKGGSTGSEQFFGPGTRLTVL.

The CDR3 is CASNLRTGGYTF. The CDR3 DNA follows: TGTGCCAGCAACCTCAGGACAGGCGGCTACACCTTC. V usage is TRBV2 and J usage is TRBJ1-2; 7 bases align to TRBD1. CDR1 is SNHLY and CDR2 is FYNNEI in the germline V gene. The CDR3 spans 12 residues. V shed 7 bases, J shed 8 bases, and the junction held 7 bases outside the gene matches.

The chain has TRBV9 and TRBJ1-6; TRBD1 is a possible D gene (5 bases). The ends were cut back, 4 bases at V and 9 bases at J, with 17 bases in the middle. This CDR3 contains 15 residues. Germline loops: CDR1 SGDLS, CDR2 YYNGEE. CDR3 sequence reads: CASSPQWEGISPLHF. The CDR3 coding sequence is TGTGCCAGCAGCCCACAGTGGGAGGGGATTTCACCCCTCCACTTT.

V is TRBV19 and J is TRBJ2-1; D is possibly TRBD2 (6 bases). V was clipped by 3 bases and J by 9 bases, with 24 bases between them. The germline CDR1 and CDR2 sequences are LNHDA and SQIVND (reference sequence). The length of the CDR3 is 17 residues. CDR3 DNA: TGTGCCAGTAGTATGGCGGTTCAGCCCGGGGGAACAGGTGAGCAGTTCTTC. The encoded protein is CASSMAVQPGGTGEQFF.

Written as DNA, the CDR3 is TGTGCCAGCGGGTCGGGACTAGCGGGTACAGATACGCAGTATTTT. Protein: CASGSGLAGTDTQYF. This sequence joins TRBV27 and TRBJ2-3; 12 bases map to TRBD2. Germline-derived CDR1 and CDR2 are MNHEY and SMNVEV (reference sequence). This CDR3 is built from 15 residues. The J segment lost 3 bases and the V segment lost 8 bases, leaving 6 bases of the junction unmatched.

CDR3 sequence (DNA): TGTGCCAGCAGTCCCTATGGCACCCAGCCGGGTTATCGGGAGCAGTACTTC. Protein sequence: CASSPYGTQPGYREQYF. This chain joins TRBV28 and TRBJ2-7; D unclear. Trimming stripped 5 bases from V and 7 bases from J, with 27 bases between. CDR3 length equals 17 residues. Germline loops: CDR1 MDHEN, CDR2 SYDVKM.

The chain carries TRBV28 and TRBJ1-2; 9 nucleotides match TRBD1. The V and J ends lost 7 bases and 7 bases, in that order; junction bases with no gene match: 10. The CDR3 loop spans 14 amino acids. CDR1 MDHEN and CDR2 SYDVKM come from the germline V gene. The CDR3 region has the DNA TGTGCCAGCAATGAATCGGGACAGGGCTTTGGCTACACCTTC. This codes for CASNESGQGFGYTF.

The chain carries TRBV7-2 and TRBJ2-7; tentatively, D is TRBD2 (6 bases). This CDR3 region has 15 residues. Germline CDR1 SGHTA, CDR2 FQGNSA. V lost 0 bases, J lost 7 bases, and 16 bases lay in between. DNA of the CDR3: TGTGCCAGCAGCTTAGCGGGACTCCGGGTAGAGGAGCAGTACTTC. This translates into CASSLAGLRVEEQYF. Filled out from reference TRBV7-2 and TRBJ2-7, the complete variable domain reads GAGVSQSPSNKVTEKGKDVELRCDPISGHTALYWYRQSLGQGLEFLIYFQGNSAPDKSGLPSDRFSAERTGGSVSTLTIQRTQQEDSAVYLCASSLAGLRVEEQYFGPGTRLTVT.

This clone was picked up a small number of times. The chain uses TRBV13 and TRBJ2-6, with a possible D match to TRBD2 (6 bases). Germline lookup yields CDR1 PRHDT and CDR2 FYEKMQ (reference sequence). V gave up 3 bases and J gave up 2 bases, with 8 bases separating them. This CDR3 spans 15 amino acids. CDR3 DNA sequence: TGTGCCAGCAGCTTGTGGGAGGCTGGGGCCAACGTCCTGACTTTC. Translated, it gives CASSLWEAGANVLTF.

This chain joins TRBV2 and TRBJ1-6; 7 nucleotides match TRBD1. V was clipped by 9 bases and J by 7 bases; unmatched bases: 6. Germline V gives CDR1 SNHLY, CDR2 FYNNEI. The CDR3 contains 13 residues. This CDR3 reads CARSGTANSPLHF. Here the CDR3 DNA reads TGTGCCAGATCCGGGACAGCAAATTCACCCCTCCACTTT. Combining the CDR3 with reference TRBV2 and TRBJ1-6 gives the whole variable domain EPEVTQTPSHQVTQMGQEVILRCVPISNHLYFYWYRQILGQKVEFLVSFYNNEISEKSEIFDDQFSVERPDGSNFTLKIRSTKLEDSAMYFCARSGTANSPLHFGNGTRLTVT.

This chain uses TRBV29-1 with TRBJ1-1; 7 bases map to TRBD1. V dropped 5 bases and J dropped 1; count of bases not matched to a gene: 7. In germline, CDR1 is SQVTM, CDR2 ANQGSEA. The CDR3 sequence is 14 residues long. CDR3 bases: TGCAGCGTTCTCTCCGGGACAGCGAACACTGAAGCTTTCTTT. This codes for CSVLSGTANTEAFF.

The chain is built from TRBV7-2 and TRBJ2-7; the D gene is possibly TRBD1 (5 bases). Trimming took off 3 bases at V and 5 bases at J, with 8 bases between the two ends. The CDR3 loop spans 12 amino acids. Germline V lookup: CDR1 SGHTA, CDR2 FQGNSA. CDR3 coding DNA: TGTGCCAGCAGCTTTACGGACAACGAGCAGTACTTC. This codes for CASSFTDNEQYF.

The gene calls are TRBV11-3 and TRBJ1-5, with D perhaps matching TRBD1 (6 bases). The CDR3 has 16 amino acids. Trimming took off 1 base at V and 1 base at J, with 11 bases between the two ends. In germline, CDR1 is SGHNT, CDR2 YENEEA. The DNA of the CDR3 is TGTGCCAGCAGCTTAGGGTCAGGGGAGAGCAATCAGCCCCAGCATTTT. It translates to CASSLGSGESNQPQHF.

The chain uses TRBV7-2 and TRBJ2-6; D unclear. The CDR3 extends over 16 amino acids. Trimming pared 2 bases from V and 4 bases from J, leaving 12 bases between. Germline V gene lookup returns CDR1 SGHTA and CDR2 FQGNSA. CDR3 in DNA: TGTGCCAGCAGCTTAAGGCCGGAGTACGGGGCCAACGTCCTGACTTTC. It specifies CASSLRPEYGANVLTF.

CDR3 protein: CASSLGQANTEAFF. CDR3 DNA sequence: TGTGCCAGCAGCTTGGGACAGGCGAACACTGAAGCTTTCTTT. The rearrangement links TRBV5-4 to TRBJ1-1, with D perhaps matching TRBD1 (6 bases). V was clipped by 0 bases and J by 1 base, with 7 bases between them. Germline lookup yields CDR1 SGHNT and CDR2 YYREEE (reference sequence). This CDR3 has 14 residues.

The CDR3 DNA sequence: TGTGCCAGCAGCCAAGATAGGCAGGGGGTGCTCTGGGCTTTCTTT. Amino acid sequence: CASSQDRQGVLWAFF. This rearrangement joins TRBV4-2 to TRBJ1-1, with 7 bases lining up with TRBD1. Germline CDR1 and CDR2: LGHNA and YNFKEQ. V shed 0 bases, J shed 11 bases, and the junction held 12 bases outside the gene matches. This CDR3 has 15 residues.

The chain's CDR3 is CASSLEFRGSSYEQYF. The CDR3 DNA reads as TGTGCCAGCAGCTTAGAGTTTAGAGGGAGCTCCTACGAGCAGTACTTC. The V call is TRBV7-9, the J call TRBJ2-7; possible D gene TRBD2, 5 bases. Trimming cost V 1 base and J 0 bases, with 13 bases left between them. Germline lookup yields CDR1 SEHNR and CDR2 FQNEAQ (reference sequence). The CDR3 is 16 residues long. Full variable domain (rest looked up from reference TRBV7-9 and TRBJ2-7): DTGVSQNPRHKITKRGQNVTFRCDPISEHNRLYWYRQTLGQGPEFLTYFQNEAQLEKSRLLSDRFSAERPKGSFSTLEIQRTEQGDSAMYLCASSLEFRGSSYEQYFGPGTRLTVT.

V and J are TRBV4-1 and TRBJ2-3, with D possibly being TRBD1 (6 bases). CDR1 and CDR2 from the germline V gene are MGHRA and YSYEKL. The CDR3 loop spans 15 amino acids. Trimming removed 0 bases from V and 2 bases from J, with 9 bases in between. DNA for the CDR3: TGCGCCAGCAGCCAAGAGGGACAATACACAGATACGCAGTATTTT. This gives the protein CASSQEGQYTDTQYF.

This chain links TRBV18 with TRBJ1-2, with a tentative D call TRBD1 (5 bases). Germline CDR1 and CDR2: KGHSH and LQKENI. This CDR3 is 12 amino acids long. Trimming stripped 1 base from V and 5 bases from J, with 5 bases between. This CDR3 is CASSPQGYGYTF. The CDR3 DNA sequence: TGTGCCAGCTCACCACAGGGGTATGGCTACACCTTC.

This chain connects TRBV5-1 to TRBJ2-2; no clear D. CDR3 length: 14 residues. CDR1 is SGHRS, CDR2 YFSETQ, per germline. Trimming took 1 base from V and 0 from J, leaving 4 bases between them. This CDR3 is CASSLSANTGELFF. The CDR3 coding sequence is TGCGCCAGCAGCTTGTCGGCGAACACCGGGGAGCTGTTTTTT.

The chain is built from TRBV27 and TRBJ2-3; D is undetermined. From germline, CDR1 is MNHEY and CDR2 SMNVEV (reference sequence). V was cut by 3 bases and J by 8 bases, with 15 bases left in between. This CDR3 is 14 amino acids long. The CDR3 nucleotides read TGTGCCAGCAGTTTTGGAGAGACTTCGGGTACGCAGTATTTT. As protein: CASSFGETSGTQYF.

V usage is TRBV19 and J usage is TRBJ1-5, with 9 positions matching TRBD1. The CDR3 has 18 amino acids. The germline CDR1 and CDR2 sequences are LNHDA and SQIVND (reference sequence). J gave up 2 bases and V 5 bases, and 13 bases lay outside the gene matches. The CDR3 sequence is CASSLPGQGLLGNQPQHF. DNA of the CDR3: TGTGCCAGTAGTCTCCCGGGACAGGGTCTACTCGGCAATCAGCCCCAGCATTTT.

This clone was found once. The chain employs TRBV7-9 and TRBJ2-2; no definite D call. Germline V gene data show CDR1 as SEHNR and CDR2 as FQNEAQ (reference sequence). Trimming shortened V by 5 bases and J by 4 bases, and 8 bases separated the two germline ends. This CDR3 has 13 residues. The CDR3 nucleotides read TGTGCCAGCAGCCCAGTGGTCACCGGGGAGCTGTTTTTT. Protein: CASSPVVTGELFF.

J is TRBJ1-1 and V is TRBV20-1, with D maybe TRBD1 (5 bases). The V and J ends lost 5 bases and 5 bases respectively, with 9 bases between them. CDR3 size: 11 residues. CDR1 and CDR2 from the germline V gene are DFQATT and SNEGSKA (reference sequence). For the CDR3, the DNA is TGCAGTGCTCCAGGGTGGACTGAAGCTTTCTTT. It yields the protein CSAPGWTEAFF.

The chain employs TRBV29-1 and TRBJ1-1; 7 bases agree with TRBD1. J lost 2 bases, V lost 5 bases, and 5 bases had no gene match. Germline V gene lookup returns CDR1 SQVTM and CDR2 ANQGSEA. The CDR3 covers 13 residues. DNA of the CDR3: TGCAGCGTTCGACAGGGCATTAACACTGAAGCTTTCTTT. Translation: CSVRQGINTEAFF.

This clone was seen only a few times. This chain joins TRBV30 and TRBJ1-1; D not certain. The germline CDR1 and CDR2 sequences are GTSNPN and SVGIG (reference sequence). V lost 3 bases, J lost 6 bases, and 17 bases lay in between. The CDR3 totals 14 residues. CDR3 coding DNA: TGTGCCTGGAGCGAAGACCGCGGCCATCCTGAAGCTTTCTTT. Protein sequence: CAWSEDRGHPEAFF.

The gene calls are TRBV5-6 and TRBJ1-2, with D possibly being TRBD1 (6 bases). The germline V and J ends were trimmed by 3 bases and 5 bases, with 20 bases remaining between them. From germline, CDR1 is SGHDT and CDR2 YYEEEE. The CDR3 has 16 amino acids. The CDR3 bases are TGTGCCAGCAGCTCGAATAGCAACAGGGATCTTTATGGCTACACCTTC. As protein: CASSSNSNRDLYGYTF. The full variable domain, with the rest looked up from reference TRBV5-6 and TRBJ1-2, is DAGVTQSPTHLIKTRGQQVTLRCSPKSGHDTVSWYQQALGQGPQFIFQYYEEEERQRGNFPDRFSGHQFPNYSSELNVNALLLGDSALYLCASSSNSNRDLYGYTFGSGTRLTVV.

The J gene is TRBJ2-1, the V gene TRBV14; perhaps TRBD1 as D (5 bases). CDR1 is SGHDN and CDR2 is FVKESK in the germline V gene. The V gene lost 1 base and the J gene lost 5 bases, with 9 bases spanning the gap. CDR3 length: 14 amino acids. CDR3 amino acids: CASSQGTTNNEQFF. DNA of the CDR3: TGTGCCAGCAGCCAAGGGACAACAAACAATGAGCAGTTCTTC.